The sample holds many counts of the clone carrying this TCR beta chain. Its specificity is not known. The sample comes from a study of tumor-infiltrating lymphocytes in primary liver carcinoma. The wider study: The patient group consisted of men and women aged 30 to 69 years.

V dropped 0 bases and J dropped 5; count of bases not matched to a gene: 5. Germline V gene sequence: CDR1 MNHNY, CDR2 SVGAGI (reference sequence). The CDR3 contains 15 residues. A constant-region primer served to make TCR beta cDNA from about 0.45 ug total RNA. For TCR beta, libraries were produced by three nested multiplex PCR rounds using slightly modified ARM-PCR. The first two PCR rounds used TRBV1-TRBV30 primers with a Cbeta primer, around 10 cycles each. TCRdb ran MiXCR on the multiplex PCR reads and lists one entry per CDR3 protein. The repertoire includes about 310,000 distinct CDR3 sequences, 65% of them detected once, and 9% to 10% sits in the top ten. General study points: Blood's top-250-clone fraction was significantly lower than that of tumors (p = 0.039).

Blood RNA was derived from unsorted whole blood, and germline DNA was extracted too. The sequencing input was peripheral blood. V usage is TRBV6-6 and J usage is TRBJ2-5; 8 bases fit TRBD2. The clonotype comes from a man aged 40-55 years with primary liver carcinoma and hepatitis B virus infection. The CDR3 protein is CASSYSTGGGETQYF. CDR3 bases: TGTGCCAGCAGTTACTCCACTGGCGGGGGGGAGACCCAGTACTTC.